The 9 T cell receptor beta chains below all came from one sample that was sequenced in a study of cytomegalovirus exposure and HLA in healthy donors. Using immunoSEQ multiplex PCR, the repertoire was profiled, and TCRdb retains in-frame clones only, with some absent. The sample yields approximately 150,000 clones, roughly 89% seen once. What was sequenced was PBMCs. All receptors come from a woman aged 18-29 years in good health and CMV-seropositive.

This clone was recorded once. The chain couples TRBV6-5 to TRBJ2-5; D is ambiguous. The germline CDR1 and CDR2 sequences are MNHEY and SVGAGI. V lost 2 bases and J lost 4, with 14 bases in between. This CDR3 is built from 15 residues. CDR3 residues: CASSYVAARGETQYF. The CDR3 bases are TGTGCCAGCAGTTACGTGGCAGCAAGAGGAGAGACCCAGTACTTC.

The J gene is TRBJ2-2, the V gene TRBV4-3; a weak D match, TRBD1 (6 bases). CDR1 is LGHNA and CDR2 is YSLEER in the germline V gene. The CDR3 is 12 residues long. V was cut by 3 bases and J by 8 bases, with 7 bases left in between. The CDR3 protein is CASSQGTGELFF. CDR3 nucleotide sequence: TGCGCCAGCAGCCAGGGGACAGGGGAGCTGTTTTTT.

The chain is built from TRBV7-2 and TRBJ2-7, with TRBD1 matching 7 bases. The CDR3 is 15 residues long. Germline assignment: CDR1 SGHTA and CDR2 FQGNSA. The ends lost 2 bases at V and 1 base at J; junction bases unmatched: 5. The DNA of the CDR3 is TGTGCCAGCAGCTTACAAGGGACAGAATCCTACGAGCAGTACTTC. Translated: CASSLQGTESYEQYF.

The chain combines TRBV14 with TRBJ1-2, with 9 bases aligning to TRBD1. Germline V lookup: CDR1 SGHDN, CDR2 FVKESK. There are 15 residues in the CDR3. The V segment lost 0 bases and the J segment 5 bases; nucleotides outside the gene matches: 4. The CDR3 region is CASSQDFGQGYGYTF. Here the CDR3 DNA reads TGTGCCAGCAGCCAAGATTTCGGACAGGGGTATGGCTACACCTTC. The full variable domain, with the rest looked up from reference TRBV14 and TRBJ1-2, is EAGVTQFPSHSVIEKGQTVTLRCDPISGHDNLYWYRRVMGKEIKFLLHFVKESKQDESGMPNNRFLAERTGGTYSTLKVQPAELEDSGVYFCASSQDFGQGYGYTFGSGTRLTVV.

The chain is built from TRBV6-5 and TRBJ1-2; weak D call: TRBD1 (5 bases). This CDR3 is built from 12 residues. Germline V gene data show CDR1 as MNHEY and CDR2 as SVGAGI. The V and J ends lost 6 bases and 7 bases respectively, with 12 bases between them. CDR3 nucleotides: TGTGCCAGCAGCGCAGGGTTGGTTGGCTACACCTTC. Translating gives CASSAGLVGYTF.

This rearrangement joins TRBV7-3 to TRBJ1-1; the D is unclear. The V end was cut by 1 base, the J end by 1 base, with 13 bases between. CDR3 length: 16 residues. Germline CDR1 SGHTA, CDR2 FQGTGA. CDR3 sequence: CASSLMGLVANTEAFF. The CDR3 DNA reads TGTGCCAGCAGCTTAATGGGTCTAGTGGCGAACACTGAAGCTTTCTTT.

The chain employs TRBV4-1 and TRBJ1-1; 7 nucleotides line up with TRBD1. The length of the CDR3 is 17 residues. V dropped 3 bases and J dropped 2; count of bases not matched to a gene: 12. The germline CDR1 and CDR2 sequences are MGHRA and YSYEKL. The CDR3 sequence is CASSHPQRGTANTEAFF. For the CDR3, the DNA is TGCGCCAGCAGCCATCCACAGAGAGGGACAGCTAACACTGAAGCTTTCTTT.

The chain is built from TRBV18 and TRBJ1-1; D is perhaps TRBD1 (6 bases). The CDR3 contains 15 residues. CDR1 and CDR2 (germline): KGHSH, LQKENI. V lost 1 base and J 5 bases, leaving 14 bases between the germline ends. This chain's CDR3 is CASSPRQGRETEAFF. CDR3 coding DNA: TGTGCCAGCTCACCACGGCAGGGGCGGGAGACTGAAGCTTTCTTT.

The chain joins TRBV29-1 to TRBJ2-1, with a weak D call TRBD1 (6 bases). Trimming left V 4 bases short and J 3 bases short, with 16 bases between. This CDR3 is built from 15 residues. Per the germline V gene, CDR1 is SQVTM and CDR2 is ANQGSEA. CDR3 amino acids: CSVVAGATDYNEQFF. The CDR3 DNA reads TGCAGCGTTGTAGCAGGGGCCACGGACTACAATGAGCAGTTCTTC.